This TCR beta chain was observed in a study of blood T cell repertoires in COVID-19. Study details: The study drew acute and convalescent COVID-19 samples from the United States, Italy and Spain. T cells, B-cell-depleted T cells, or PBMCs supplied cDNA or gDNA.

J was trimmed by 4 bases and V by 5 bases; bases with no gene match: 6. Germline CDR1 is WNHNN and CDR2 is SYGVQD (reference sequence). This CDR3 comprises 15 residues. Authors' methods: Amplification of reference gene primers was used by the study to estimate nucleated cell counts. Profiling relied on immunoSEQ multiplex PCR, and the TCRdb table lists in-frame clones only, not all of them. That table supplies the V and J calls and clone size; D and trimming were determined from the DNA. The repertoire holds over 80,000 clones, with around 87% as singletons. The rearrangement uses TRBV10-1 and TRBJ2-7; 12 nucleotides agree with TRBD1. Sequencing used peripheral blood. The clonotype comes from a human donor in a cohort sampled during active COVID-19. The CDR3 nucleotides are TGCGCCAGCAGTCCGGGACAGGGGGCTAGATACGAGCAGTACTTC. Its protein is CASSPGQGARYEQYF.